What follows describes a single T cell receptor (beta chain). This sample was taken from a study of blood T cell repertoires in COVID-19. Overall study: Samples of COVID-19 (acute and convalescent) were obtained from the United States, Italy and Spain. Sources were T cells, B-cell-depleted T cells, or PBMCs; the material itself was cDNA or gDNA.

Germline V gene lookup returns CDR1 SGHRS and CDR2 YFSETQ. There are 15 residues in the CDR3. V trimming: 0 bases; J trimming: 5 bases; junction bases outside the gene matches: 5. Original methodology: Cell counts per sample came from amplifying reference gene primers. The table came from immunoSEQ multiplex PCR; TCRdb's copy has only in-frame clones and leaves some out. V and J calls and clone size follow that table, whereas D and trimming were derived from the DNA. Altogether about 53,000 clones are present, approximately 82% being singletons, with the ten largest covering 14%. J is TRBJ2-7 and V is TRBV5-1; 10 nucleotides align to TRBD2. The sample comprised peripheral blood. This sequence was found in a human donor in a cohort sampled during active COVID-19. CDR3: CASSLASSGGDEQYF. Written as DNA, the CDR3 is TGCGCCAGCAGCTTGGCGTCTAGCGGGGGCGACGAGCAGTACTTC.